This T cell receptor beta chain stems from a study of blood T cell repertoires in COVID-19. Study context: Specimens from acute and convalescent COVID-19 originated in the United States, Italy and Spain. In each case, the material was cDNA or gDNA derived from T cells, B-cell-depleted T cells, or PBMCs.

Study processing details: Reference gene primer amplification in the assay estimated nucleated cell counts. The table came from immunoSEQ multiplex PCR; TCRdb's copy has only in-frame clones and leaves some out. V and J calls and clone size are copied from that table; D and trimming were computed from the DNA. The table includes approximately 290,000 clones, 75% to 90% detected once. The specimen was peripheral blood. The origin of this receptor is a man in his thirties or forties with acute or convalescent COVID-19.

CDR3 in amino acids: CASSLEGIGLTDTQYF. CDR3 sequence (DNA): TGTGCCAGCAGCCTGGAGGGGATCGGCCTCACAGATACGCAGTATTTT. The rearrangement uses TRBV5-4 and TRBJ2-3; TRBD2 is a possible D gene (6 bases). Trimming took 4 bases from V and 2 from J, leaving 17 bases between them. Germline V gives CDR1 SGHNT, CDR2 YYREEE (reference sequence). CDR3 length: 16 amino acids.